The present entry profiles one TCR beta chain with its context. The sample is drawn from a study of CD8 T cells in Susac syndrome. RNA totalling about 0.45 to 1 ug underwent reverse transcription with random hexamers. TCRdb reprocessed the immunoSEQ multiplex PCR reads via MiXCR and lists one record per CDR3 protein. This repertoire shows about 120,000 distinct CDR3 sequences, around 94% found once; its top ten account for about 0.098%. This receptor was obtained from a human donor in good health. Sequenced: CD4+ T cells from PBMCs.

DNA for the CDR3: TGCAGCGTGCGAGGGACAAGGGGTGGCTACACCTTC. Its translation is CSVRGTRGGYTF. The chain links TRBV29-1 to TRBJ1-2; perhaps TRBD1 as D (6 bases). The CDR3 runs to 12 residues. Trimming took off 6 bases at V and 7 bases at J, with 15 bases between the two ends. Germline assignment: CDR1 SQVTM and CDR2 ANQGSEA.